The source of this T cell receptor (beta chain) is a study of beta chain features in type 1 diabetes. Study-wide points: All four CD4+ subsets of Type 1 diabetes patients contained TCRB CDR3s that were moderately but significantly shorter.

As to this clone: The target antigen is unknown.

Germline V gene lookup returns CDR1 MNHEY and CDR2 SMNVEV (reference sequence). V shed 6 bases, J shed 2 bases, and the junction held 2 bases outside the gene matches. The length of the CDR3 is 13 residues. Reverse transcribing all isolated RNA meant expressed TCRB transcripts were sequenced. Assay used: immunoSEQ multiplex PCR; TCRdb lists only in-frame clones, some missing. The sample has 200,000 to 300,000 clones, 20% seen once. The receptor was isolated from a middle-aged woman with type 1 diabetes. The gene calls are TRBV27 and TRBJ1-2, with 8 bases matching TRBD1. The sample comprised naive CD4+ T cells from blood. The CDR3 region is CASRRTGNYGYTF. The CDR3, as DNA: TGTGCCAGCAGACGGACAGGGAACTATGGCTACACCTTC.